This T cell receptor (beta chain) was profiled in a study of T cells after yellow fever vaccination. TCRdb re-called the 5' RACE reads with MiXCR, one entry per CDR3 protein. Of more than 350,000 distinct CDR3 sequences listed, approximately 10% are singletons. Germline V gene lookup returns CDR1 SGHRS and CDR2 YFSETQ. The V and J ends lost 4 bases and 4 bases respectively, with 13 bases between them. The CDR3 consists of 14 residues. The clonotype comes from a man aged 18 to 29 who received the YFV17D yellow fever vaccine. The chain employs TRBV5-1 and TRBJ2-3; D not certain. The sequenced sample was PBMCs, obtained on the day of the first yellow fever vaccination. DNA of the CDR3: TGCGCCAGCAGCCCTTTGCCATCCTCAGATACGCAGTATTTT. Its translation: CASSPLPSSDTQYF. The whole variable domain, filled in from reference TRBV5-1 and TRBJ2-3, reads KAGVTQTPRYLIKTRGQQVTLSCSPISGHRSVSWYQQTPGQGLQFLFEYFSETQRNKGNFPGRFSGRQFSNSRSEMNVSTLELGDSALYLCASSPLPSSDTQYFGPGTRLTVL.